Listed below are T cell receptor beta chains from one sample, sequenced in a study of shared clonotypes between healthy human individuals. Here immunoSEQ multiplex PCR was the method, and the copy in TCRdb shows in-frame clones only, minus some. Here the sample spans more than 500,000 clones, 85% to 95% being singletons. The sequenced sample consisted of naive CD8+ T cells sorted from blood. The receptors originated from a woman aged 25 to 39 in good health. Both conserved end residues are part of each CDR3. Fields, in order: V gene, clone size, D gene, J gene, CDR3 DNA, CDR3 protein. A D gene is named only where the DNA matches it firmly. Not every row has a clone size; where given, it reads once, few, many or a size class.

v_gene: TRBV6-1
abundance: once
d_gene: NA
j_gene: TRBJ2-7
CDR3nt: TGTGCCAGCAGTGGACGATCAGCCGGGGAGCAGTACTTC
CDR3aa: CASSGRSAGEQYF

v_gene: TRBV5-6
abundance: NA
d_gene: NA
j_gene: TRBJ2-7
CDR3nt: TGTGCCAGCAGGGAGCGGGCCAGTACACCCTACGAGCAGTACTTC
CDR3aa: CASRERASTPYEQYF

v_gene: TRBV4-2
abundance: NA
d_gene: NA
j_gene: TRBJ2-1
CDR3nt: TGTGCCAGCAGCCAAGCCCTACAGGACTCCTACAATGAGCAGTTCTTC
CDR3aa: CASSQALQDSYNEQFF

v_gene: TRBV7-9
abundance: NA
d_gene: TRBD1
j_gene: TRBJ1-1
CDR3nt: TGTGCCGAAAGGACAGGGGGAAACACTGAAGCTTTCTTT
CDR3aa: CAERTGGNTEAFF

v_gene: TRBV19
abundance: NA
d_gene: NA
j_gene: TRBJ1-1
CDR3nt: TGTGCCAGTAGTATAGAGATGAACACTGAAGCTTTCTTT
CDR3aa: CASSIEMNTEAFF

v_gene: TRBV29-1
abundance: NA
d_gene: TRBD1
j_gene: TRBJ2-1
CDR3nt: TGCAGCGTTGAGGGGAGCGCACAGGGGCACGATTACAATGAGCAGTTCTTC
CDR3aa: CSVEGSAQGHDYNEQFF

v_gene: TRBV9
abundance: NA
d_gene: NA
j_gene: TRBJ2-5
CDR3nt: TGTGCCAGCAGCGACGGGACAGCCGGGGGGACCCAGTACTTC
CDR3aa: CASSDGTAGGTQYF

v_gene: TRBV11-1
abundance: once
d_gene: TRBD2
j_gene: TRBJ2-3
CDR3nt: TGTGCCAGCAGCTGCACCCCGACTAGCGGGTGCACAGATACGCAGTATTTT
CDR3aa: CASSCTPTSGCTDTQYF

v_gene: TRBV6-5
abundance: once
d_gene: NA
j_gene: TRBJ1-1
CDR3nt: TGTGCCAGCAGTTACTCCCAACAGATAATGAACACTGAAGCTTTCTTT
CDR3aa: CASSYSQQIMNTEAFF

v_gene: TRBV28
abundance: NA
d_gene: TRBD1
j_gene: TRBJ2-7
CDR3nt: TGTGCCAGCACCACGACAGGGGCCTCCTACGAGCAGTACTTC
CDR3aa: CASTTTGASYEQYF

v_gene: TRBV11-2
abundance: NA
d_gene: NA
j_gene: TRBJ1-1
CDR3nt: TGTGCCAGCAGCTTTCAGGGGTTAAAAACTGAAGCTTTCTTT
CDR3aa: CASSFQGLKTEAFF

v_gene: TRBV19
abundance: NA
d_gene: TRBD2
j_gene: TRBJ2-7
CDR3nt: TGTGCCAGTAGTGCCCTAGCGGGAGGTATATACGAGCAGTACTTC
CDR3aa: CASSALAGGIYEQYF

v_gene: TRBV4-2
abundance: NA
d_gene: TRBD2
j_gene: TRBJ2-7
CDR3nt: TGTGCCAGCAGCCAGAGGACTAGCGGGGTACGATCGTACGAGCAGTACTTC
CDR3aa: CASSQRTSGVRSYEQYF

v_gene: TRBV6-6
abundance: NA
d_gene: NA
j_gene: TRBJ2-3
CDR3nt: TGTGCCAGCAGTTACTCCCCAGCGGGCACAGATACGCAGTATTTT
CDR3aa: CASSYSPAGTDTQYF

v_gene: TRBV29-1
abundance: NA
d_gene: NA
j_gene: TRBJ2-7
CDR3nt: TGCAGCGTAGATGGGGGCAGTATCTCCGAGCAGTACTTC
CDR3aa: CSVDGGSISEQYF